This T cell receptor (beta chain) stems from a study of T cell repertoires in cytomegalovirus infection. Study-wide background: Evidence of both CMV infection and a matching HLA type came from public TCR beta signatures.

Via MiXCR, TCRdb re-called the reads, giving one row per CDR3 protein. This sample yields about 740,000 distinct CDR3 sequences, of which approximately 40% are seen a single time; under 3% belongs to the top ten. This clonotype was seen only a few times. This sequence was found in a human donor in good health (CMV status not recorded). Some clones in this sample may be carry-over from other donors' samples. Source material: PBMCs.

In nucleotides, the CDR3 is TGCAGCGTTCGGTTCAGGGCTGCAACTAATGAAAAACTGTTTTTT. It encodes CSVRFRAATNEKLFF. The V and J genes are TRBV29-1 and TRBJ1-4; D might be TRBD1 (5 bases). Trimming removed 5 bases at V and 0 bases at J, with 13 bases between. This CDR3 contains 15 residues. Germline V gene lookup returns CDR1 SQVTM and CDR2 ANQGSEA.